This T cell receptor beta chain was recorded in a study of blood T cells in healthy people across ages. The CDR3 is 19 amino acids. Trimming cost V 0 bases and J 5 bases; bases outside gene matches: 21. Looked up from germline, CDR1 is DFQATT and CDR2 is SNEGSKA (reference sequence). This clonotype has a handful of counts. Its antigen is currently unknown. Then a second PCR, running roughly 7 to 11 cycles, was carried out with a sample-barcoded 5' primer and a J-beta primer mix. TCRdb itself ran the 5' RACE reads through MiXCR, one entry per CDR3 protein. The data contain a few hundred thousand distinct CDR3 sequences, roughly a quarter of them singletons. Overall study results and limits: PBMCs left unsorted prevented a conclusive naive versus antigen-experienced comparison.

Per sample, extraction of total RNA gave at least 6 micrograms in every case. These sequences were also reported in another study, on T cells of mothers and their children. As that report states: A few mothers and their six children, all healthy Caucasians, donated.

Sequences were obtained from blood. The rearrangement links TRBV20-1 to TRBJ2-5; 7 bases agree with TRBD1. The receptor was isolated from a boy aged 2 to 10 in good health. CDR3 nucleotide sequence: TGCAGTGCTAGAGACTCAAAGGTTCCCGCAGGGGGTTTTGGGGAGACCCAGTACTTC. This sequence encodes CSARDSKVPAGGFGETQYF.